These 11 T cell receptor beta chains were all obtained from the same sample, sequenced in a study of memory CD4+ T cells and cytomegalovirus serostatus. Sequencing used immunoSEQ multiplex PCR; TCRdb keeps in-frame clones, though not all of them. The sample has about 92,000 clones, under 90% seen once. The sort gate was single viable CD3+CD4+CD8-CD45RO+ cells for memory CD4+ T cells. Sequences were obtained from memory CD4+ T cells from blood. The receptors originated from an adult in good health and CMV-seropositive.

The chain links TRBV2 to TRBJ1-5, with TRBD1 identical over 8 bases. The CDR3 has 15 residues. The J segment lost 6 bases and the V segment lost 6 bases, leaving 10 bases of the junction unmatched. CDR1 and CDR2 from the germline V gene are SNHLY and FYNNEI. The CDR3 DNA reads as TGTGCCAGCAGGCCTAACAGGGGGGGGAGTCAGCCCCAGCATTTT. Its protein product is CASRPNRGGSQPQHF.

This clone has more than one count but fewer than ten. V gene TRBV27 combines with J gene TRBJ2-2; 11 bases agree with TRBD2. V lost 0 bases to trimming and J lost 3 bases; unmatched junction nucleotides: 6. The CDR3 covers 18 residues. Germline-derived CDR1 and CDR2 are MNHEY and SMNVEV (reference sequence). The CDR3 spells CASSLSGLAGGYTGELFF. In DNA, the CDR3 is TGTGCCAGCAGTTTATCCGGGCTAGCGGGAGGATACACCGGGGAGCTGTTTTTT.

This clone occurred a few times. CDR3 in amino acids: CASSLGLNEQFF. The CDR3 DNA is TGTGCCAGCAGCTTGGGGCTTAATGAGCAGTTCTTC. The chain combines TRBV5-4 with TRBJ2-1; unclear D gene. The CDR3 is 12 amino acids. Germline assignment: CDR1 SGHNT and CDR2 YYREEE (reference sequence). The V gene lost 0 bases and the J gene lost 7 bases, with 5 bases spanning the gap.

The gene calls are TRBV19 and TRBJ1-4; D uncertain. V was trimmed by 7 bases and J by 3 bases, leaving 15 bases between them. Germline V CDR1 and CDR2: LNHDA, SQIVND (reference sequence). There are 15 residues in the CDR3. Written as DNA, the CDR3 is TGTGCCAGTAACCCTTCTTGGGGAGCTAATGAAAAACTGTTTTTT. It is translated as CASNPSWGANEKLFF.

The rearrangement links TRBV6-1 to TRBJ1-4; 9 bases are shared with TRBD1. The CDR3 has 14 amino acids. Germline trimming cut 9 bases from V and 3 bases from J; bases unmatched to any gene: 5. The germline CDR1 and CDR2 sequences are MNHNS and SASEGT. CDR3 amino acids: CARRGTGSNEKLFF. The CDR3 DNA reads as TGTGCCAGGAGAGGGACAGGGTCTAATGAAAAACTGTTTTTT.

The gene calls are TRBV6-1 and TRBJ1-1, with D unclear. V lost 2 bases and J 5 bases, leaving 12 bases between the germline ends. Germline CDR1 and CDR2: MNHNS and SASEGT. This CDR3 comprises 14 residues. The CDR3 region has the DNA TGTGCCAGCAGTGAAATTGGGGTTGAGACTGAAGCTTTCTTT. This sequence encodes CASSEIGVETEAFF.

The chain employs TRBV4-1 and TRBJ2-7; 9 positions match TRBD1. The CDR3 is 16 amino acids. Germline lookup yields CDR1 MGHRA and CDR2 YSYEKL. V lost 0 bases and J lost 3; bases outside the gene matches: 6. The CDR3 nucleotides are TGCGCCAGCAGCCAAGACACCGGGACAGGGAACTACGAGCAGTACTTC. As protein: CASSQDTGTGNYEQYF.

This chain connects TRBV6-1 to TRBJ2-7; 10 nucleotides match TRBD2. There are 15 residues in the CDR3. CDR1 MNHNS and CDR2 SASEGT come from the germline V gene. J was trimmed by 6 bases and V by 8 bases; bases with no gene match: 13. As DNA, the CDR3 is TGTGCCAGCTATAAAGGGGTAGCGGGAGGCGTCGAGCAGTACTTC. Residues: CASYKGVAGGVEQYF.

The V and J genes are TRBV7-2 and TRBJ1-4, with 12 bases that match TRBD1. Germline V gene lookup returns CDR1 SGHTA and CDR2 FQGNSA. The CDR3 is made up of 16 amino acids. Germline trimming cut 4 bases from V and 8 bases from J; bases unmatched to any gene: 8. In DNA form, the CDR3 reads TGTGCCAGCAGCTCCAGTGGGACAGGGGGCGGAGAAAAACTGTTTTTT. Its translation is CASSSSGTGGGEKLFF.

This clone was seen once. The chain has TRBV9 and TRBJ1-5; D gene ambiguous. The CDR3 covers 14 residues. Looked up from germline, CDR1 is SGDLS and CDR2 is YYNGEE. With 4 bases removed from V and 5 bases from J, the gap between germline ends came to 13 bases. The CDR3 region is CASSPQPGDQPQHF. The CDR3 DNA follows: TGTGCCAGCAGCCCCCAGCCCGGGGATCAGCCCCAGCATTTT.

About this clone: The junction does not match germline at one end; this may be a read error. The J gene is TRBJ2-5, the V gene TRBV7-7; D gene ambiguous. This CDR3 has 14 residues. CDR1 is SSHAT, CDR2 FNYEAQ, per germline (reference sequence). The DNA of the CDR3 is TGTGCTAGCAGCTTTTCCCTGGGACAAGAGACCCAGTACTTC. As protein: CASSFSLGQETQYF.